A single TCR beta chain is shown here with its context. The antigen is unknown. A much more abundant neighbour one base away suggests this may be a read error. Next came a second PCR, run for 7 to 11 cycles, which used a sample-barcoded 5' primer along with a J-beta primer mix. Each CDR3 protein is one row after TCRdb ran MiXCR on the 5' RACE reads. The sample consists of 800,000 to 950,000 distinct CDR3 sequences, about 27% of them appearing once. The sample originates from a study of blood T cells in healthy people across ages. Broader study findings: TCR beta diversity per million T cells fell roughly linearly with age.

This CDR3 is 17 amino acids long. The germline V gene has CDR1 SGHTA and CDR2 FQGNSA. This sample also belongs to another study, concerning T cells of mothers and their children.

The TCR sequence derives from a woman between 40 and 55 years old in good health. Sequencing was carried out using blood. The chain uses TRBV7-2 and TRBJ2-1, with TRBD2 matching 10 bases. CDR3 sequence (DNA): TGTGCCTGCAGCTTAGGAGCGGGGGGGCAGAGGCGGAATGAGCAGTTCTTC. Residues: CACSLGAGGQRRNEQFF.